The 25 T cell receptor beta chains below were found in one sample sequenced in a study of CD4+ T cells in melanoma. The method was immunoSEQ multiplex PCR; TCRdb's version includes in-frame clones alone and lacks a portion of them. In the table there are about 6,900 clones, 65% of which are singletons. Sample: cells from a culture (not recorded whether cultured in vitro). All receptors come from a human donor with melanoma.

This rearrangement joins TRBV18 to TRBJ2-7; D is unclear. The CDR3 length is 15 residues. CDR1 and CDR2 from the germline V gene are KGHSH and LQKENI. Trimming took 6 bases from V and 0 from J, leaving 15 bases between them. Here the CDR3 reads CASSSPLGLSYEQYF. The CDR3 coding sequence is TGTGCCAGCTCCTCCCCGCTAGGGCTCTCCTACGAGCAGTACTTC.

The chain uses TRBV19 and TRBJ2-6; D not resolved. This CDR3 contains 14 residues. Per germline, CDR1 LNHDA and CDR2 SQIVND (reference sequence). With 5 bases removed from V and 0 bases from J, the gap between germline ends came to 5 bases. Here the CDR3 reads CASSPYSGANVLTF. For the CDR3, the DNA is TGTGCCAGTAGTCCTTACTCTGGGGCCAACGTCCTGACTTTC.

This chain joins TRBV5-1 and TRBJ2-7; D gene ambiguous. Between the trimmed V and J ends, which lost 6 bases and 7 bases, there was a span of 17 bases. The germline gives CDR1 SGHRS, CDR2 YFSETQ. This CDR3 region has 13 residues. CDR3 DNA: TGCGCCAGCACTCCCACTGTGCCTGGTGAGCAGTACTTC. Its protein product is CASTPTVPGEQYF.

The genes are TRBV2 and TRBJ2-3; tentatively, D is TRBD2 (7 bases). Trimming took 5 bases from V and 3 from J, leaving 15 bases between them. The CDR3 is 15 residues long. Germline V gene data show CDR1 as SNHLY and CDR2 as FYNNEI. CDR3 coding DNA: TGTGCCAGCAGTAGGGGGAGGGCTGGTACAGATACGCAGTATTTT. Residues: CASSRGRAGTDTQYF.

The V and J genes are TRBV7-9 and TRBJ2-3; TRBD1 matches at 8 bases. The CDR3 sequence is 15 residues long. Germline CDR1 and CDR2: SEHNR and FQNEAQ (reference sequence). The J segment lost 3 bases and the V segment lost 1 base, leaving 3 bases of the junction unmatched. For the CDR3, the DNA is TGTGCCAGCAGCTTAGACAGGGGGACAACAGATACGCAGTATTTT. Its protein product is CASSLDRGTTDTQYF.

The chain uses TRBV30 and TRBJ2-7, with 10 bases matching TRBD1. This CDR3 has 13 residues. Per germline, CDR1 GTSNPN and CDR2 SVGIG (reference sequence). V dropped 7 bases and J dropped 4; count of bases not matched to a gene: 7. The CDR3 reads CALTGQGKYEQYF. DNA of the CDR3: TGTGCCTTAACGGGACAGGGGAAATACGAGCAGTACTTC.

This sequence joins TRBV7-9 and TRBJ1-1; possible D gene TRBD1, 5 bases. V gave up 4 bases and J gave up 5 bases, with 14 bases separating them. The CDR3 covers 14 residues. CDR1 is SEHNR, CDR2 FQNEAQ, per germline (reference sequence). CDR3 sequence: CASSSIGGGTEAFF. CDR3 sequence (DNA): TGTGCCAGCAGCTCCATAGGTGGGGGTACTGAAGCTTTCTTT.

V is TRBV14 and J is TRBJ1-6; D unresolved. This CDR3 spans 13 amino acids. Germline values: CDR1 SGHDN, CDR2 FVKESK. The V gene lost 1 base and the J gene lost 8 bases, with 6 bases spanning the gap. The CDR3: CASSQVGDSPLHF. The CDR3 DNA is TGTGCCAGCAGCCAAGTCGGGGATTCACCCCTCCACTTT.

This clone was detected only a few times. The chain joins TRBV5-1 to TRBJ2-7, with D possibly TRBD2 on 6 matching bases. The CDR3 extends over 14 amino acids. Germline CDR1 and CDR2: SGHRS and YFSETQ. V lost 2 bases and J 3 bases, leaving 12 bases between the germline ends. CDR3 protein: CASSFGGTGYEQYF. For the CDR3, the DNA is TGCGCCAGCAGCTTTGGAGGGACGGGCTACGAGCAGTACTTC.

In its sample, this clone is medium-sized. The J gene is TRBJ2-1, the V gene TRBV27, with 7 bases fitting TRBD1. Germline CDR1 is MNHEY and CDR2 is SMNVEV (reference sequence). With V trimmed by 5 bases and J by 7 bases, 8 bases remained unmatched. The CDR3 is 14 residues long. The CDR3 nucleotides are TGTGCCAGCAGTCCACAGGGGTTGGGGAATGAGCAGTTCTTC. Protein sequence: CASSPQGLGNEQFF.

The chain employs TRBV27 and TRBJ2-7; weak D call: TRBD1 (6 bases). Germline CDR1 MNHEY, CDR2 SMNVEV (reference sequence). The V gene lost 2 bases and the J gene lost 6 bases, with 11 bases spanning the gap. CDR3 length: 13 amino acids. The CDR3 DNA sequence: TGTGCCAGCAGTTTAAACCGACAGGCCGAGCAGTACTTC. Residues: CASSLNRQAEQYF.

By share of the sample, this clone is medium-sized. The V call is TRBV19, the J call TRBJ2-2; 9 bases are shared with TRBD1. Germline V gene sequence: CDR1 LNHDA, CDR2 SQIVND (reference sequence). This CDR3 is built from 16 residues. With V trimmed by 2 bases and J by 7 bases, 8 bases remained unmatched. Here the CDR3 reads CASSITGGLLGGELFF. CDR3 coding DNA: TGTGCCAGTAGTATAACAGGGGGCCTCCTGGGCGGGGAGCTGTTTTTT.

This clone appeared a few times. The genes are TRBV5-1 and TRBJ2-1; 10 bases match TRBD2. This CDR3 region has 15 residues. Germline V gene sequence: CDR1 SGHRS, CDR2 YFSETQ. Trimming took 4 bases from V and 2 from J; bases not matched to a gene: 3. The CDR3: CASSQTSGAYNEQFF. CDR3 DNA: TGCGCCAGCAGCCAAACTAGCGGGGCCTACAATGAGCAGTTCTTC.

V and J are TRBV10-3 and TRBJ1-3; 10 nucleotides line up with TRBD1. This CDR3 comprises 12 residues. V lost 9 bases, J lost 7 bases, and 3 bases stayed unmatched. Germline V gene data show CDR1 as ENHRY and CDR2 as SYGVKD. The chain's CDR3 is CAMGTGANTIYF. In DNA, the CDR3 is TGTGCCATGGGGACAGGGGCGAACACCATATATTTT.

The chain uses TRBV5-4 and TRBJ2-5, with 9 bases matching TRBD2. The CDR3 runs 16 residues. V dropped 5 bases and J dropped 1; count of bases not matched to a gene: 9. CDR1 and CDR2 from the germline V gene are SGHNT and YYREEE (reference sequence). CDR3 in DNA: TGTGCCAGCAGACAAGGGACTAGCAGAAGCCAAGAGACCCAGTACTTC. This codes for CASRQGTSRSQETQYF.

This clone has more than one count but fewer than ten. The rearrangement joins TRBV4-2 to TRBJ2-1; D not resolved. This CDR3 region has 14 residues. The V gene lost 3 bases and the J gene lost 6 bases, with 12 bases spanning the gap. Germline assignment: CDR1 LGHNA and CDR2 YNFKEQ. The CDR3 DNA is TGTGCCAGCAGCCAGGTTTCATTGGCCAATGAGCAGTTCTTC. It is translated as CASSQVSLANEQFF.

The genes are TRBV28 and TRBJ2-5, with a tentative D call TRBD1 (6 bases). The CDR3 sequence is 13 residues long. Germline V CDR1 and CDR2: MDHEN, SYDVKM. The ends were cut back, 10 bases at V and 2 bases at J, with 14 bases in the middle. As DNA, the CDR3 is TGTGCCACCGCAGGGGACGGACAAGAGACCCAGTACTTC. This codes for CATAGDGQETQYF.

This clone was seen only a few times. The chain combines TRBV6-6 with TRBJ1-3; 7 nucleotides align to TRBD1. Losses at the gene ends were 5 bases for V and 0 bases for J; bases not matched to a gene: 4. The CDR3 runs to 15 residues. Germline values: CDR1 MNHNY, CDR2 SVGAGI (reference sequence). CDR3 sequence (DNA): TGTGCCAGCAGTACGACAGGGCACTCTGGAAACACCATATATTTT. Its translation: CASSTTGHSGNTIYF.

V and J are TRBV4-1 and TRBJ1-5; TRBD1 is a possible D gene (5 bases). V lost 1 base and J 10 bases, leaving 20 bases between the germline ends. The CDR3 has 16 amino acids. The germline V gene encodes CDR1 MGHRA and CDR2 YSYEKL. CDR3 protein: CASSQVGAGWINPQHF. The CDR3 DNA follows: TGCGCCAGCAGCCAAGTAGGGGCAGGGTGGATAAACCCCCAGCATTTT.

In its sample, this clone was seen once. The chain has TRBV2 and TRBJ2-7; no clear D. Trimming took 4 bases from V and 7 from J, leaving 20 bases between them. The CDR3 contains 15 residues. Germline V gene lookup returns CDR1 SNHLY and CDR2 FYNNEI. The DNA for the CDR3 is TGTGCCAGCAGTGGAAACCCAGGAAATCAGTATGAGCAGTACTTC. It yields the protein CASSGNPGNQYEQYF. The full variable domain, rest sourced from reference TRBV2 and TRBJ2-7, is EPEVTQTPSHQVTQMGQEVILRCVPISNHLYFYWYRQILGQKVEFLVSFYNNEISEKSEIFDDQFSVERPDGSNFTLKIRSTKLEDSAMYFCASSGNPGNQYEQYFGPGTRLTVT.

The CDR3 here is CASSPWAGNEAFF. CDR3 DNA sequence: TGTGCCAGCTCACCATGGGCCGGAAATGAAGCTTTCTTT. The chain couples TRBV18 to TRBJ1-1; no firm D call. Germline CDR1 KGHSH, CDR2 LQKENI. The CDR3 contains 13 residues. Trimming left V 2 bases short and J 7 bases short, with 11 bases between.

The V and J genes are TRBV11-2 and TRBJ2-3; tentative D call: TRBD2 (6 bases). The germline CDR1 and CDR2 sequences are SGHAT and FQNNGV. The V and J ends lost 5 bases and 6 bases respectively, with 9 bases between them. The CDR3 is made up of 12 amino acids. CDR3 protein: CASSLGRDTQYF. CDR3 coding DNA: TGTGCCAGCAGCCTAGGGAGGGATACGCAGTATTTT.

The chain is built from TRBV7-8 and TRBJ2-1; D is undetermined. Germline V CDR1 and CDR2: SGHVS, FQNEAQ. Trimming stripped 7 bases from V and 10 bases from J, with 14 bases between. The CDR3 runs 12 residues. Written as DNA, the CDR3 is TGTGCCAGCATCTCCCCCCGCCGCGAGCAGTTCTTC. This sequence encodes CASISPRREQFF.

This sequence joins TRBV7-9 and TRBJ2-2, with 7 positions matching TRBD2. V lost 8 bases, J lost 6 bases, and 9 bases stayed unmatched. The CDR3 loop spans 14 amino acids. Germline V gene sequence: CDR1 SEHNR, CDR2 FQNEAQ (reference sequence). The CDR3 loop reads CASVGGLKAGELFF. The CDR3 coding sequence is TGTGCCAGCGTGGGAGGGCTTAAGGCCGGGGAGCTGTTTTTT.

V usage is TRBV3-1 (or the pseudogene TRBV3-2) and J usage is TRBJ1-2; 9 nucleotides align to TRBD1. The germline CDR1 and CDR2 sequences are LGHDT and YNNKEL (reference sequence). The CDR3 sequence is 12 residues long. J lost 7 bases, V lost 4 bases, and 1 base had no gene match. CDR3: CASSRDRVGYTF. CDR3 in DNA: TGTGCCAGCAGCCGGGACAGGGTTGGCTACACCTTC.